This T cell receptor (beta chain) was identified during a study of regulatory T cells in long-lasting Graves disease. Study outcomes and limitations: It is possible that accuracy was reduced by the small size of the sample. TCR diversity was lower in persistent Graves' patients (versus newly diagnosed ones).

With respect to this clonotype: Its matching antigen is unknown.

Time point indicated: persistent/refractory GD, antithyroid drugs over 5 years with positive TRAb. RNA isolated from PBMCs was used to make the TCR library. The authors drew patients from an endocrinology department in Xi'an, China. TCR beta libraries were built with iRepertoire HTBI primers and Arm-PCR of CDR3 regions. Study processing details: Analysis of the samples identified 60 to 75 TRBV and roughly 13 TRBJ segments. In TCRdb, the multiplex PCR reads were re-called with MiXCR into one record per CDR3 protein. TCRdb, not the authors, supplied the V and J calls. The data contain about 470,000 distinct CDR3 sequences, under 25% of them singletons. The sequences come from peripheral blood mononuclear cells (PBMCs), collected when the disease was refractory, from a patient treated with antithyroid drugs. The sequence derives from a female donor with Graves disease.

The CDR3 loop is CASSLGHATDTQYF. As DNA, the CDR3 is TGTGCCAGCAGCTTAGGCCACGCCACAGATACGCAGTATTTT. The chain combines TRBV7-3 with TRBJ2-3, with unresolved D. The CDR3 is made up of 14 amino acids. CDR1 and CDR2 from the germline V gene are SGHTA and FQGTGA. V lost 2 bases and J 2 bases, leaving 8 bases between the germline ends.